This TCR beta chain was captured by sequencing in a study of T cell repertoires in cytomegalovirus infection. The CDR3 is 15 residues long. The V and J ends lost 7 bases and 5 bases, in that order; junction bases with no gene match: 12. Germline V gene lookup returns CDR1 SGHVS and CDR2 FNYEAQ. Concerning this clonotype itself: Its antigen remains unidentified.

TCRdb independently ran MiXCR on the reads; one entry per CDR3 protein. The table records around 710,000 distinct CDR3 sequences, 25% to 30% of them present only once. The chain carries TRBV7-6 and TRBJ2-3; 7 bases agree with TRBD2. This clonotype was obtained from a human donor in good health (CMV status not recorded). Some clones in this sample may be carry-over from other donors' samples. The specimen comprised cultured CD8+ T cells from PBMCs, sampled from culture after CMV antigen stimulation. The chain's CDR3 is CASTLSGGGRDTQYF. The CDR3 region has the DNA TGTGCCAGCACCTTGAGTGGGGGGGGGAGAGATACGCAGTATTTT.